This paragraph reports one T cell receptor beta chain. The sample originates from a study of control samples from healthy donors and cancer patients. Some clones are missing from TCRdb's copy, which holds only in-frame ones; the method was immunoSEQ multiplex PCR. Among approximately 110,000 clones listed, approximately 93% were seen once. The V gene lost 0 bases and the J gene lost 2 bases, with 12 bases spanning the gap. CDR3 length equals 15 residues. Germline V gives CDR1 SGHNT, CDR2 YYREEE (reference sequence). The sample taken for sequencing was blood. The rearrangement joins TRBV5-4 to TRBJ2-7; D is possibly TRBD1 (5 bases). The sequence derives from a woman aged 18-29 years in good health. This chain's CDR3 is CASSLGVDSPYEQYF. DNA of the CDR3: TGTGCCAGCAGCTTGGGAGTAGACAGCCCCTACGAGCAGTACTTC.